This is a list of T cell receptor beta chains from one sample in a study of PD-L1 blockade in urothelial cancer. Produced via immunoSEQ multiplex PCR; TCRdb's table is partial and in-frame only. The sample shows tens of thousands of clones, 80% to 90% of them seen only once. The specimen comprised PBMCs, sampled around atezolizumab (anti-PD-L1) treatment. All receptors derive from a man aged 45-60 years with urothelial cancer. The CDR3 runs from the conserved cysteine through the conserved F or W. The D gene is left open where the match is weak. Rows may omit the clone size; those that give it use once, few, many or a size class.

abundance: few; j_gene: TRBJ2-7; d_gene: TRBD1; v_gene: TRBV5-5; CDR3aa: CASSSGTGGFTYTHEQYF; CDR3nt: TGTGCCAGCAGCTCGGGGACAGGGGGTTTTACCTATACCCACGAGCAGTACTTC
abundance: -; j_gene: TRBJ2-2; d_gene: TRBD2; v_gene: TRBV27; CDR3aa: CASSLYAPGSGVKMAGELFF; CDR3nt: TGTGCCAGCAGTTTATATGCCCCCGGGAGCGGGGTTAAGATGGCCGGGGAGCTGTTTTTT
abundance: -; j_gene: TRBJ1-3; d_gene: -; v_gene: TRBV5-1; CDR3aa: CASKLETGRGNTIYF; CDR3nt: TGCGCCAGCAAGCTTGAAACAGGGCGAGGAAACACCATATATTTT
abundance: -; j_gene: TRBJ2-2; d_gene: -; v_gene: TRBV18; CDR3aa: CASSRNRDGTGELFF; CDR3nt: TGTGCCAGCTCACGAAACAGGGACGGCACCGGGGAGCTGTTTTTT
abundance: -; j_gene: TRBJ1-1; d_gene: TRBD1; v_gene: TRBV6-5; CDR3aa: CASSYDRVNTEAFF; CDR3nt: TGTGCCAGCAGTTACGACAGGGTCAACACTGAAGCTTTCTTT
abundance: -; j_gene: TRBJ2-1; d_gene: TRBD2; v_gene: TRBV11-2; CDR3aa: CASSFYRGDYGHEQFF; CDR3nt: TGTGCCAGCAGCTTCTACAGAGGGGACTACGGGCATGAGCAGTTCTTC
abundance: -; j_gene: TRBJ1-1; d_gene: -; v_gene: TRBV5-1; CDR3aa: CASSLGRGGHSEAFF; CDR3nt: TGCGCCAGCAGCTTGGGACGGGGTGGGCACTCTGAAGCTTTCTTT
abundance: -; j_gene: TRBJ2-3; d_gene: TRBD2; v_gene: TRBV11-3; CDR3aa: CASSGGGTLTDTQYF; CDR3nt: TGTGCCAGCAGCGGGGGGGGGACGCTCACAGATACGCAGTATTTT
abundance: -; j_gene: TRBJ2-7; d_gene: TRBD1; v_gene: TRBV18; CDR3aa: CASSPRDRDGHEQYF; CDR3nt: TGTGCCAGCTCACCGAGGGACAGGGACGGGCACGAGCAGTACTTC
abundance: few; j_gene: TRBJ1-5; d_gene: -; v_gene: TRBV5-1; CDR3aa: CASSLGQDSNQPQHF; CDR3nt: TGCGCCAGCAGCTTGGGGCAGGATAGCAATCAGCCCCAGCATTTT
abundance: -; j_gene: TRBJ2-1; d_gene: TRBD2; v_gene: TRBV7-9; CDR3aa: CASSPGTRTSGSSYNEQFF; CDR3nt: TGTGCCAGCAGCCCTGGGACCCGGACTAGCGGCAGCTCCTACAATGAGCAGTTCTTC
abundance: -; j_gene: TRBJ1-6; d_gene: -; v_gene: TRBV6-5; CDR3aa: CASSLDRSHSPLHF; CDR3nt: TGTGCCAGCAGTTTGGACAGATCCCATTCACCCCTCCACTTT
abundance: -; j_gene: TRBJ1-2; d_gene: TRBD1; v_gene: TRBV19; CDR3aa: CASSPRTGGNYGYTF; CDR3nt: TGTGCCAGTAGTCCAAGGACAGGGGGCAACTATGGCTACACCTTC
abundance: -; j_gene: TRBJ1-5; d_gene: -; v_gene: TRBV2; CDR3aa: CASSAGSGSNQPQHF; CDR3nt: TGTGCCAGCAGTGCCGGCTCAGGGAGCAATCAGCCCCAGCATTTT
abundance: -; j_gene: TRBJ2-1; d_gene: TRBD1; v_gene: TRBV20-1; CDR3aa: CSASRTGVQFF; CDR3nt: TGCAGTGCTAGCCGGACAGGGGTACAGTTCTTC
abundance: -; j_gene: TRBJ2-5; d_gene: TRBD1; v_gene: TRBV5-4; CDR3aa: CASSLVGDSQETQYF; CDR3nt: TGTGCCAGCAGCTTGGTCGGGGACAGCCAAGAGACCCAGTACTTC
abundance: -; j_gene: TRBJ2-1; d_gene: TRBD1; v_gene: TRBV7-9; CDR3aa: CASSLTGEPGNEQFF; CDR3nt: TGTGCCAGCAGCCTGACAGGGGAACCAGGGAATGAGCAGTTCTTC
abundance: few; j_gene: TRBJ1-6; d_gene: -; v_gene: TRBV9; CDR3aa: CASRFRGRGGSLHF; CDR3nt: TGTGCCAGCAGATTCCGGGGCCGGGGAGGATCCCTCCACTTT
abundance: -; j_gene: TRBJ2-2; d_gene: -; v_gene: TRBV9; CDR3aa: CASSPEVWQTNTGELFF; CDR3nt: TGTGCCAGCAGCCCGGAGGTCTGGCAGACGAACACCGGGGAGCTGTTTTTT
abundance: -; j_gene: TRBJ1-2; d_gene: -; v_gene: TRBV21-1; CDR3aa: CASSADRAGGYTF; CDR3nt: TGTGCCAGCAGCGCGGACAGGGCTGGAGGCTACACCTTC
abundance: -; j_gene: TRBJ2-2; d_gene: TRBD2; v_gene: TRBV4-3; CDR3aa: CASSLMPTSGGELFF; CDR3nt: TGCGCCAGCAGCCTAATGCCAACTAGCGGCGGGGAGCTGTTTTTT
abundance: once; j_gene: TRBJ2-1; d_gene: -; v_gene: TRBV6-1; CDR3aa: CASSKFWGPENEQFF; CDR3nt: TGTGCCAGCAGTAAGTTTTGGGGGCCCGAGAATGAGCAGTTCTTC
abundance: -; j_gene: TRBJ2-1; d_gene: TRBD2; v_gene: TRBV9; CDR3aa: CASSVGSGSSSNEQFF; CDR3nt: TGTGCCAGCAGCGTAGGAAGCGGGAGCTCTTCCAATGAGCAGTTCTTC
abundance: -; j_gene: TRBJ2-2; d_gene: TRBD2; v_gene: TRBV30; CDR3aa: CAWSGTSGGELFF; CDR3nt: TGTGCCTGGAGTGGGACTAGCGGCGGGGAGCTGTTTTTT
abundance: once; j_gene: TRBJ2-2; d_gene: -; v_gene: TRBV7-3; CDR3aa: CASSPQGSGELFF; CDR3nt: TGTGCCAGCAGCCCCCAGGGGTCCGGGGAGCTGTTTTTT
abundance: -; j_gene: TRBJ2-7; d_gene: -; v_gene: TRBV5-1; CDR3aa: CASSLLSHSYEQYF; CDR3nt: TGCGCCAGCAGCTTGTTATCACACTCCTACGAGCAGTACTTC
abundance: -; j_gene: TRBJ2-7; d_gene: -; v_gene: TRBV12-5; CDR3aa: CASGLTPSYEQYF; CDR3nt: TGTGCTAGTGGTTTAACACCTTCCTACGAGCAGTACTTC